This entry lists 2 T cell receptor beta chains sequenced from one sample in a study of identical twins (TCRdb year 2016). Library prep was done by 5' RACE. The instrument given in TCRdb is Illumina HiSeq 2000. Using fastp at Q25 and MiXCR, TCRdb reprocessed the public reads and kept productive beta chains. Identical CDR3 proteins give one entry, which carries the most common genes and DNA. This sample gives approximately 490,000 distinct CDR3 sequences in total; 20% to 25% of them show up just once. 0.48% of the sample comes from the top ten. These data are also associated with another study on yellow fever vaccine responses in identical twins.

The sequencing sample was made of CD4+ T cells sorted from blood. The origin of the receptors is a woman aged 18-29 years in good health.

This clonotype has just a few counts. This chain links TRBV10-3 with TRBJ1-1, with a possible D match to TRBD1 (6 bases). This CDR3 region has 14 residues. From germline, CDR1 is ENHRY and CDR2 SYGVKD. With 0 bases removed from V and 6 bases from J, the gap between germline ends came to 11 bases. This CDR3 reads CAISESDRTAEAFF. DNA for the CDR3: TGTGCCATCAGTGAGTCGGACAGAACGGCTGAAGCTTTCTTT.

This clonotype was counted between two and nine times. The V call is TRBV5-6, the J call TRBJ2-5; D perhaps matches TRBD1 (5 bases). V dropped 4 bases and J dropped 1 base, with 11 bases sitting between them. Per the germline V gene, CDR1 is SGHDT and CDR2 is YYEEEE. This CDR3 is 14 amino acids long. The chain's CDR3 is CASSGRTSQETQYF. The CDR3 DNA sequence: TGTGCCAGCAGCGGCAGGACATCCCAAGAGACCCAGTACTTC.